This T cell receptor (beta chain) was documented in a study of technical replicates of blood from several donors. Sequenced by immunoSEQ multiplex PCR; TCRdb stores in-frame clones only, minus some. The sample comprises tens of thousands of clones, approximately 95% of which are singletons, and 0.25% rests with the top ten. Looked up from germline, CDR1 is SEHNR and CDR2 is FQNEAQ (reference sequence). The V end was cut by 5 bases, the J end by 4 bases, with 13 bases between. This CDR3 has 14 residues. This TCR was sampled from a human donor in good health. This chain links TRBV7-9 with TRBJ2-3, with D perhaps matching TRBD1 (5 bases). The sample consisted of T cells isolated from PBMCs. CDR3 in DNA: TGTGCCAGCAGCCCCTCCATACAGGCAGATACGCAGTATTTT. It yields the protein CASSPSIQADTQYF.